This T cell receptor (beta chain) was sequenced during a study of a mutant IDH1 vaccine in newly diagnosed glioma. The CDR3 contains 14 residues. Germline CDR1 is SNHLY and CDR2 is FYNNEI. V lost 4 bases and J lost 7, with 14 bases in between. The data were produced by immunoSEQ multiplex PCR, yet TCRdb's version contains in-frame clones alone and is incomplete. This table has approximately 54,000 clones, approximately 78% appearing once. Regarding time point: baseline, week 1 (first vaccination visit). Treatment specified: pre-vaccination baseline after standard-of-care therapy. The sequence was collected from a man between 18 and 35 years old with glioma. The rearrangement uses TRBV2 and TRBJ2-1, with D perhaps being TRBD1 or TRBD2 (6 bases each). Specimen: PBMCs, collected from a glioma patient treated with radiotherapy, temozolomide or both. CDR3 sequence (DNA): TGTGCCAGCAGTGCGCAGGACAGCGGGAATGAGCAGTTCTTC. Translating it yields CASSAQDSGNEQFF. Looking up the rest from reference TRBV2 and TRBJ2-1 gives the full variable domain: EPEVTQTPSHQVTQMGQEVILRCVPISNHLYFYWYRQILGQKVEFLVSFYNNEISEKSEIFDDQFSVERPDGSNFTLKIRSTKLEDSAMYFCASSAQDSGNEQFFGPGTRLTVL.